A single sample gave rise to the 17 T cell receptor beta chains below, sequenced in a study of blood T cell repertoires in COVID-19. Only in-frame clones appear in the TCRdb table, and some are missing; sequencing was by immunoSEQ multiplex PCR. Among roughly 190,000 clones listed, 82% were seen once. The material sequenced was peripheral blood. These TCRs come from an older woman with COVID-19, enrolled during active disease.

The gene calls are TRBV9 and TRBJ2-2, with no clear D. This CDR3 spans 14 amino acids. The germline V gene encodes CDR1 SGDLS and CDR2 YYNGEE. Trimming shortened V by 2 bases and J by 5 bases, and 10 bases separated the two germline ends. CDR3 DNA: TGTGCCAGCAGCGTTGGCCCAAGTACCGGGGAGCTGTTTTTT. Translation: CASSVGPSTGELFF.

This rearrangement joins TRBV7-3 to TRBJ2-2; the D gene is possibly TRBD1 (7 bases). The CDR3 consists of 16 residues. Trimming removed 5 bases from V and 7 bases from J, with 20 bases in between. Germline V gives CDR1 SGHTA, CDR2 FQGTGA. CDR3 residues: CASSPRGTLQGGELFF. CDR3 sequence (DNA): TGTGCCAGCAGCCCCAGGGGGACTCTACAGGGCGGGGAGCTGTTTTTT.

On this clone: One end of the junction does not line up with germline, which may come from a read error. The chain is built from TRBV7-7 and TRBJ1-4; tentatively, D is TRBD1 (6 bases). CDR1 and CDR2 (germline): SSHAT, FNYEAQ (reference sequence). This CDR3 contains 13 residues. CDR3 nucleotide sequence: TGTGCTAGCAGCCCGGACAGAAATGAAAAACTGTTTTTT. Translated, it gives CASSPDRNEKLFF.

The chain recombines TRBV5-6 with TRBJ2-5; 8 bases are shared with TRBD2. Germline CDR1 reads SGHDT; CDR2 reads YYEEEE. The CDR3 runs 14 residues. V was pared by 0 bases and J by 5 bases, with 3 bases of the junction left unmatched. The CDR3 sequence is CASSLAGGVETQYF. The CDR3 nucleotides read TGTGCCAGCAGCTTGGCCGGGGGGGTGGAGACCCAGTACTTC.

This clone was counted between two and nine times. The V and J genes are TRBV27 and TRBJ1-1; no clear D gene. Deletions cut 3 bases from V and 3 bases from J, with 8 bases between. The CDR3 extends over 13 amino acids. Germline-derived CDR1 and CDR2 are MNHEY and SMNVEV (reference sequence). The CDR3 here is CASSFSRYTEAFF. The CDR3 DNA reads TGTGCCAGCAGTTTTAGCCGATACACTGAAGCTTTCTTT.

The V and J genes are TRBV27 and TRBJ1-5; D uncertain. V was pared by 6 bases and J by 7 bases, with 10 bases between. The CDR3 has 12 residues. Germline V gene sequence: CDR1 MNHEY, CDR2 SMNVEV (reference sequence). CDR3 in DNA: TGTGCCAGCAGACGAGGAGGGCAGCCCCAGCATTTT. Translated, it gives CASRRGGQPQHF.

This clone appeared once. The chain employs TRBV3-1 (or the pseudogene TRBV3-2) and TRBJ1-6; D is uncertain. V lost 1 base and J lost 9, with 7 bases in between. The CDR3 covers 13 residues. Germline V gene lookup returns CDR1 LGHDT and CDR2 YNNKEL (reference sequence). This chain's CDR3 is CASSQGSGSPLHF. In nucleotides, the CDR3 is TGTGCCAGCAGCCAAGGTTCGGGTTCACCCCTCCACTTT.

This sequence joins TRBV18 and TRBJ1-5; D unclear. This CDR3 has 16 residues. Germline V lookup: CDR1 KGHSH, CDR2 LQKENI. V was cut by 3 bases and J by 5 bases, with 17 bases left in between. CDR3 protein: CASSPLGPGEYQPQHF. CDR3 DNA sequence: TGTGCCAGCTCACCCCTAGGACCTGGGGAGTATCAGCCCCAGCATTTT.

This clone was found a few times. A junction end diverges from the germline sequence, so it may reflect a read error. At the DNA level, this CDR3 is encoded by other sequences in the same sample as well. This chain links TRBV2 with TRBJ2-2; 8 bases line up with TRBD1. Germline lookup yields CDR1 SNHLY and CDR2 FYNNEI. The CDR3 contains 14 residues. The CDR3 loop is CASSEDRGTGELFF. CDR3 bases: TGTGCCAGCAGCGAAGACAGGGGTACCGGGGAGCTGTTTTTT.

The chain uses TRBV6-2 or TRBV6-3 and TRBJ2-2; TRBD2 might be the D (7 bases). V gave up 5 bases and J gave up 6 bases, with 13 bases separating them. Germline CDR1 MNHEY, CDR2 SVGEGT. The length of the CDR3 is 14 residues. The CDR3, as DNA: TGTGCCAGCAGTCAACAGGGAGGGGCCGGGGAGCTGTTTTTT. Translation gives CASSQQGGAGELFF.

This chain connects TRBV30 to TRBJ2-7, with 7 nucleotides matching TRBD2. Per germline, CDR1 GTSNPN and CDR2 SVGIG (reference sequence). The CDR3 covers 15 residues. V shed 0 bases and J 6 bases; nucleotides not matched to a gene: 11. The chain's CDR3 is CAWSVLGGSTGEQYF. CDR3 coding DNA: TGTGCCTGGAGTGTTCTGGGCGGGAGTACCGGCGAGCAGTACTTC.

The chain links TRBV19 to TRBJ1-2; D ambiguous. The V end was cut by 7 bases, the J end by 4 bases, with 16 bases between. The CDR3 sequence is 14 residues long. Germline CDR1 reads LNHDA; CDR2 reads SQIVND (reference sequence). The CDR3 nucleotides are TGTGCCAGTACCTTAACGGCAGGAATCTATGGCTACACCTTC. Amino acids: CASTLTAGIYGYTF.

This clone showed up just a few times. The CDR3 DNA follows: TGTGCCAGCAGTACGGGACAGTTCTTGAACACTGAAGCTTTCTTT. Translated: CASSTGQFLNTEAFF. The rearrangement joins TRBV27 to TRBJ1-1; 7 bases map to TRBD1. The germline V gene encodes CDR1 MNHEY and CDR2 SMNVEV (reference sequence). With 5 bases clipped from V and 0 bases from J, the junction kept 6 bases outside the gene matches. There are 15 residues in the CDR3.

This rearrangement joins TRBV6-5 to TRBJ2-3; D possibly corresponds to TRBD1 (5 bases). Germline CDR1 is MNHEY and CDR2 is SVGAGI. V shed 6 bases and J shed 4 bases, with 8 bases lying between them. The CDR3 sequence is 12 residues long. CDR3 sequence (DNA): TGTGCCAGCAGGCCAGGGCCAGATACGCAGTATTTT. It specifies CASRPGPDTQYF.

The chain links TRBV6-5 to TRBJ1-1, with D tentatively TRBD1 (5 bases). V was trimmed by 5 bases and J by 3 bases, leaving 10 bases between them. Germline V gene sequence: CDR1 MNHEY, CDR2 SVGAGI. The CDR3 is 13 residues long. CDR3 residues: CASSPRGDTEAFF. The CDR3 coding sequence is TGTGCCAGCAGTCCCCGGGGGGACACTGAAGCTTTCTTT.

This sequence joins TRBV2 and TRBJ2-3; possibly TRBD1 for D (6 bases). Germline V lookup: CDR1 SNHLY, CDR2 FYNNEI. The length of the CDR3 is 17 residues. V gave up 6 bases and J gave up 5 bases, with 24 bases separating them. The CDR3 region has the DNA TGTGCCAGCAGGGGCCGGACAGCTACCCTTAAGGGAGATACGCAGTATTTT. Amino acid sequence: CASRGRTATLKGDTQYF.

The DNA of the CDR3 is TGCGCCAGCAGCTTAAGTTCAGCGACCAACACCGGGGAGCTGTTTTTT. Protein: CASSLSSATNTGELFF. J is TRBJ2-2 and V is TRBV5-1; D is unclear. Germline values: CDR1 SGHRS, CDR2 YFSETQ. V was clipped by 2 bases and J by 2 bases, with 13 bases between them. This CDR3 is built from 16 residues.